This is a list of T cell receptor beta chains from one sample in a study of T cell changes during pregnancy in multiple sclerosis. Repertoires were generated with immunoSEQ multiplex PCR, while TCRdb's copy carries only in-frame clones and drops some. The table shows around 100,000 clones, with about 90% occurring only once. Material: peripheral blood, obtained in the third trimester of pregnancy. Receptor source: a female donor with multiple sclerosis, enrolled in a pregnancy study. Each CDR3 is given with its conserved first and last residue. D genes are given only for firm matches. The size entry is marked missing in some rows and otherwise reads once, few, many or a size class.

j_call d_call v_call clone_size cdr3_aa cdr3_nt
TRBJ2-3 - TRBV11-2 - CASSQAGDTQYF TGTGCCAGCAGCCAAGCAGGAGATACGCAGTATTTT
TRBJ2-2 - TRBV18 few CASSSINTANTGELFF TGTGCCAGCTCATCCATTAACACCGCGAACACCGGGGAGCTGTTTTTT
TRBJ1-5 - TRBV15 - CATSRERHNQPQHF TGTGCCACCAGCAGAGAAAGACACAATCAGCCCCAGCATTTT
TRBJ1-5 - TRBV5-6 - CASSFMGRQPQHF TGTGCCAGCAGCTTCATGGGGCGGCAGCCCCAGCATTTT
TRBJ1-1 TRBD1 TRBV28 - CASSLTGQGNTEAFF TGTGCCAGCAGTTTGACGGGACAGGGCAACACTGAAGCTTTCTTT
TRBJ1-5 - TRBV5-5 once CASSSSYREINQPQHF TGTGCCAGCAGCTCCTCTTACAGGGAAATTAATCAGCCCCAGCATTTT
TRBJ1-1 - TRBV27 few CASRTRRNTEAFF TGTGCCAGCAGAACACGCAGGAACACTGAAGCTTTCTTT
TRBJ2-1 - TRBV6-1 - CASSDGLGGPYNEQFF TGTGCCAGCAGTGATGGGTTAGGCGGGCCCTACAATGAGCAGTTCTTC
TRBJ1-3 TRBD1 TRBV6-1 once CASRQGAIGNTIYF TGTGCCAGCCGGCAGGGGGCCATTGGAAACACCATATATTTT
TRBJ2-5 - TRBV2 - CASSVSGGGWETQYF TGTGCCAGCAGTGTTAGCGGAGGCGGTTGGGAGACCCAGTACTTC
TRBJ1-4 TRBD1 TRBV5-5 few CASSSGTGAFEKLFF TGTGCCAGCAGCTCGGGGACAGGGGCGTTTGAAAAACTGTTTTTT
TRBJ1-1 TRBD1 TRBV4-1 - CASSREQTGRNTEAFF TGCGCCAGCAGCCGAGAGCAGACAGGGCGGAACACTGAAGCTTTCTTT
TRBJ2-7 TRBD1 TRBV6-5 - CASSDRGFEQYF TGTGCCAGCAGTGACAGGGGGTTTGAGCAGTACTTC
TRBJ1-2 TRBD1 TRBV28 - CASSSPGTVRGYTF TGTGCCAGCAGTTCTCCCGGGACAGTGCGTGGCTACACCTTC
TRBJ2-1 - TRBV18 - CASSPPSRDEQFF TGTGCCAGCTCACCACCGTCGAGGGATGAGCAGTTCTTC
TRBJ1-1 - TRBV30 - CAWSVMENTKAFF TGTGCCTGGAGTGTGATGGAGAACACTAAAGCTTTCTTT
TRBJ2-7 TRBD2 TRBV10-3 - CAISAKRGEYEQYF TGTGCCATCAGCGCAAAGCGGGGGGAATACGAGCAGTACTTC
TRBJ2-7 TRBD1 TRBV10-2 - CASSESRQGYEQYF TGCGCCAGCAGTGAGTCGCGACAGGGGTACGAGCAGTACTTC
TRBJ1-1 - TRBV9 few CASSVIQGAEAFF TGTGCCAGCAGCGTGATACAGGGCGCTGAAGCTTTCTTT
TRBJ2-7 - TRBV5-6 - CASSAWGDSYEQYF TGTGCCAGCAGCGCTTGGGGTGACAGCTACGAGCAGTACTTC
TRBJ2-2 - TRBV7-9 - CASSFAWATGELFF TGTGCCAGCAGCTTCGCCTGGGCCACCGGGGAGCTGTTTTTT
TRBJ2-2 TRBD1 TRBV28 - CASSYPTGTGNTGELFF TGTGCCAGCAGTTACCCAACCGGGACAGGGAACACCGGGGAGCTGTTTTTT
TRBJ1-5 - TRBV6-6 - CASSYGGAQPQHF TGTGCCAGCAGTTACGGAGGGGCTCAGCCCCAGCATTTT
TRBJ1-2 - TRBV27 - CASSSRGRGYGYTF TGTGCCAGCAGTAGCAGGGGTAGGGGCTATGGCTACACCTTC
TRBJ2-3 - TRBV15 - CATSRAQGEADTQYF TGTGCCACCAGCAGAGCTCAGGGGGAGGCAGATACGCAGTATTTT
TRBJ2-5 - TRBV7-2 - CASSQWGEETQYF TGTGCCAGCAGCCAATGGGGGGAAGAGACCCAGTACTTC
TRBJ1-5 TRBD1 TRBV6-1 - CASSGQGKAQHF TGTGCCAGCAGTGGACAGGGAAAGGCCCAGCATTTT
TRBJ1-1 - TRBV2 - CASSPDRSYTEAFF TGTGCCAGCAGTCCAGACAGGTCATACACTGAAGCTTTCTTT
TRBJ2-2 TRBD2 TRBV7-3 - CASSFLAGGTGELFF TGTGCCAGCAGCTTCCTAGCGGGGGGCACCGGGGAGCTGTTTTTT
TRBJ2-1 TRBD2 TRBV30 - CAWSGRDEQFF TGTGCCTGGTCCGGGAGGGATGAGCAGTTCTTC
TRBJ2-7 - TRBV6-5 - CASSYSRFDKQYF TGTGCCAGCAGTTACTCAAGGTTCGACAAGCAGTACTTC
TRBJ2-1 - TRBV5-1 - CASSLAGGAQLSGQFF TGCGCCAGCAGCTTGGCCGGCGGGGCACAATTATCGGGGCAGTTCTTC
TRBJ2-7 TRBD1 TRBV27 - CASSLTGGVHEQYF TGTGCCAGCAGTTTGACAGGGGGCGTCCACGAGCAGTACTTC
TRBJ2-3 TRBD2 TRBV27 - CASSALRGRTDTQYF TGTGCCAGCAGTGCCTTACGCGGGAGAACAGATACGCAGTATTTT
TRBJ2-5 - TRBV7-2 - CASSQDGGTQYF TGTGCCAGCAGCCAAGATGGCGGGACCCAGTACTTC
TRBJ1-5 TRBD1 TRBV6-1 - CASSLTGGNQPQHF TGTGCCAGCAGTTTGACAGGGGGCAATCAGCCCCAGCATTTT
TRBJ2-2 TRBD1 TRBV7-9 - CASSLGGQALLTGELFF TGTGCCAGCAGCTTAGGGGGACAGGCCTTGCTTACCGGGGAGCTGTTTTTT
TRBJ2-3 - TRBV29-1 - CSVELRERGRDTQYF TGCAGCGTTGAACTACGGGAACGAGGGCGAGATACGCAGTATTTT
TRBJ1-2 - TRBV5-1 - CASSTGGGPNYGYTF TGCGCCAGCAGCACCGGGGGGGGGCCTAACTATGGCTACACCTTC
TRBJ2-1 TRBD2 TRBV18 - CASSPKLAGVSYNEQFF TGTGCCAGCTCACCGAAACTAGCGGGAGTTTCCTACAATGAGCAGTTCTTC
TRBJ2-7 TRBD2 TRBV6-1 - CASSATSGSSYEQYF TGTGCCAGCAGTGCGACTAGCGGGAGCTCCTACGAGCAGTACTTC
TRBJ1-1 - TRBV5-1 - CASSAAGMNTEAFF TGCGCCAGCAGCGCTGCAGGGATGAACACTGAAGCTTTCTTT
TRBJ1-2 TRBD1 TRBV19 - CASSATTGWGYGYTF TGTGCCAGTAGTGCCACGACAGGGTGGGGTTATGGCTACACCTTC
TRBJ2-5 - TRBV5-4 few CASSLDREQETQYF TGTGCCAGCAGCTTGGACAGGGAGCAAGAGACCCAGTACTTC
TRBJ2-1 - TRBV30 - CAWSVWTVDEQFF TGTGCCTGGAGTGTATGGACAGTCGATGAGCAGTTCTTC
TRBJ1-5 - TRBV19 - CASSARTDSNQPQHF TGTGCCAGTAGTGCTCGGACAGATAGCAATCAGCCCCAGCATTTT
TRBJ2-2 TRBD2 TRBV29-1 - CSGTGTSGGRRAGELFF TGCAGCGGAACCGGGACTAGCGGGGGTCGTAGGGCCGGGGAGCTGTTTTTT
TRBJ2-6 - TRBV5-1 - CASSTSPSGANVLTF TGCGCCAGCAGCACATCGCCCTCTGGGGCCAACGTCCTGACTTTC
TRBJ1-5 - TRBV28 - CASSLGVGYQPQHF TGTGCCAGCAGCCTAGGGGTGGGGTATCAGCCCCAGCATTTT
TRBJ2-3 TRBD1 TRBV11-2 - CASSLGTGADTQYF TGTGCCAGCAGCTTGGGTACAGGGGCAGATACGCAGTATTTT
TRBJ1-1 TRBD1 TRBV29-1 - CSVELDRNGTEAFF TGCAGCGTTGAACTGGACAGGAACGGGACTGAAGCTTTCTTT
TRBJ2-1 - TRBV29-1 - CSVGIRRGNPFSYNEQFF TGCAGCGTTGGGATTCGACGGGGTAATCCTTTCTCCTACAATGAGCAGTTCTTC
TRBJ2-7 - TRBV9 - CASSVGSSHHEQYF TGTGCCAGCAGCGTAGGGTCTAGCCACCACGAGCAGTACTTC